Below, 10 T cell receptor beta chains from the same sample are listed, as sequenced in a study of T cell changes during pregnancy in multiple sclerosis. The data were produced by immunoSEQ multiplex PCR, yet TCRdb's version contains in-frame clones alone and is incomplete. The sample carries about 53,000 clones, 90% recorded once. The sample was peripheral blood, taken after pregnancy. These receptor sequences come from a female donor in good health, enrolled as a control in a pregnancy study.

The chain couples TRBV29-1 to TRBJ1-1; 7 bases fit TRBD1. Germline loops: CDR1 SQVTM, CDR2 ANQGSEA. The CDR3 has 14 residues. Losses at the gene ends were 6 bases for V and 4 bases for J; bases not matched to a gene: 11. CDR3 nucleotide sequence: TGCAGCGTCGCTAACAGGGGATTGGGCACTGAAGCTTTCTTT. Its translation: CSVANRGLGTEAFF.

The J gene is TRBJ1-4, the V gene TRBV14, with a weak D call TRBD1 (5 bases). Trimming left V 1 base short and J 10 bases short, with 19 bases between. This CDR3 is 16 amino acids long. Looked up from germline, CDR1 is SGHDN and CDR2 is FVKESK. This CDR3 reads CASSQAIGTGDVKLFF. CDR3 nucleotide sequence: TGTGCCAGCAGCCAAGCCATCGGGACGGGGGACGTAAAACTGTTTTTT.

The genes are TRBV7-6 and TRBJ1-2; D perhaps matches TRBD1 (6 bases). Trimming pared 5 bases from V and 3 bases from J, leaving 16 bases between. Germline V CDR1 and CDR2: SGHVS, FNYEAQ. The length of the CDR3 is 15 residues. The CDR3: CASSVGQGIYYGYTF. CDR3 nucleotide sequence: TGTGCCAGCAGCGTCGGGCAGGGGATATACTATGGCTACACCTTC.

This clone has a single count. CDR3 region: CASSSTQGSYNEQFF. CDR3 nucleotides: TGCGCCAGCAGCTCAACCCAGGGTTCCTACAATGAGCAGTTCTTC. This chain uses TRBV5-1 with TRBJ2-1; D might be TRBD1 (5 bases). This CDR3 contains 15 residues. Between the trimmed V and J ends, which lost 3 bases and 1 base, there was a span of 11 bases. The germline gives CDR1 SGHRS, CDR2 YFSETQ.

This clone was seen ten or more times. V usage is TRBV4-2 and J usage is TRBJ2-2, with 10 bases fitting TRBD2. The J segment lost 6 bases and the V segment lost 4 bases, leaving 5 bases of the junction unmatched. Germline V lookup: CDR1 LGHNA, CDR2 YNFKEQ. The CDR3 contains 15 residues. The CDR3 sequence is CASSREREGAGELFF. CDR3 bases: TGTGCCAGCAGCCGCGAGCGGGAGGGGGCCGGGGAGCTGTTTTTT.

CDR3 sequence: CASSFAGPPGNTIYF. The CDR3 nucleotides read TGCGCCAGCAGCTTTGCAGGTCCCCCTGGAAACACCATATATTTT. J is TRBJ1-3 and V is TRBV5-1; D unresolved. V was clipped by 2 bases and J by 2 bases, with 11 bases between them. The CDR3 loop spans 15 amino acids. Germline V gene data show CDR1 as SGHRS and CDR2 as YFSETQ.

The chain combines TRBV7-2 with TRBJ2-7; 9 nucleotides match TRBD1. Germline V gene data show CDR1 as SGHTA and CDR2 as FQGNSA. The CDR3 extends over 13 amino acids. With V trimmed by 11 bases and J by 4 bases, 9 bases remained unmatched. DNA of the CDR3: TGTGCCGCGAGGCGGGACAGGGAATACGAGCAGTACTTC. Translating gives CAARRDREYEQYF.

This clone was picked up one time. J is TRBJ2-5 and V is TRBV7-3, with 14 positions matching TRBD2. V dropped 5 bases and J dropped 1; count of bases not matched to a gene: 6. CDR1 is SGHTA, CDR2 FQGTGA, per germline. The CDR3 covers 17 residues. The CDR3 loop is CASSPSGLAGVQETQYF. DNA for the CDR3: TGTGCCAGCAGCCCGTCGGGACTAGCGGGGGTCCAAGAGACCCAGTACTTC.

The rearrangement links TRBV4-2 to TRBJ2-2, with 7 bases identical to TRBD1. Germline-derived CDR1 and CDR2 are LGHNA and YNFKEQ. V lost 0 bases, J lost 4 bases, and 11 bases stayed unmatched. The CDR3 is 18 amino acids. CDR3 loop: CASSQDGIPGQPTGELFF. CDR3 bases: TGTGCCAGCAGCCAAGATGGAATTCCGGGACAGCCCACCGGGGAGCTGTTTTTT.

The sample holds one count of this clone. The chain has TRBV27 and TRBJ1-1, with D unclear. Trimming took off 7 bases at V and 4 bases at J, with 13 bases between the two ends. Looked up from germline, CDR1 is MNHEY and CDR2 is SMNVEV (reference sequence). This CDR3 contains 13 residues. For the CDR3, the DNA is TGTGCCAGCAAGAGCGGAGTACGCACTGAAGCTTTCTTT. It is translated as CASKSGVRTEAFF.